In this sample, the clone carrying this T cell receptor beta chain turned up once. Antigen specificity is unknown. RNA was isolated and reverse transcribed to cDNA, the sequencing template. The method was immunoSEQ multiplex PCR; TCRdb's version includes in-frame clones alone and lacks a portion of them. The table lists under 9,000 clones, less than 75% of them singletons. This sample was included in a study of CD8+ T cells in alopecia areata. The study, taken as a whole, reports: Sequencing of scalp tissue also captures the resident alphabeta T cells of normal skin. More clonal than normal scalp was lesional scalp, particularly alopecia totalis/universalis. Mice gave a clearer picture of TCR sharing than patients did, possibly for HLA-related reasons.

Sorting of CD4+ cells into CD25+CD127- cells was performed for 5 or 6 patients. Those with alopecia areata gave lesional scalp punch biopsies and peripheral blood. J lost 6 bases, V lost 1 base, and 0 bases had no gene match. This CDR3 contains 14 residues. Germline CDR1 and CDR2: ENHRY and SYGVKD. This clonotype originated in a human donor with alopecia areata. Sequencing was carried out using CD4+ Tregs sorted from blood. V gene TRBV10-3 combines with J gene TRBJ2-2; 9 bases align to TRBD1. The CDR3 DNA is TGTGCCATCAGTGAGTGGACAGGGGCCGGGGAGCTGTTTTTT. This translates into CAISEWTGAGELFF.